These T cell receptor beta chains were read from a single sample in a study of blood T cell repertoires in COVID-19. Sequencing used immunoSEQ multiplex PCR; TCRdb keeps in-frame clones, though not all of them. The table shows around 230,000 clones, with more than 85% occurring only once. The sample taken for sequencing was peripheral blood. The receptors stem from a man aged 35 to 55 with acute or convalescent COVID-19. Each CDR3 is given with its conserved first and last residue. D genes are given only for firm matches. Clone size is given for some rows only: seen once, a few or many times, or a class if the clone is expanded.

TGCGCCAGCAGCCAAGAGGACAGGGAACTCTACGAGCAGTACTTC	CASSQEDRELYEQYF	NA	TRBD1	TRBV4-1	TRBJ2-7
TGTGCCAGCAGCTTAGGGACAGGGTTCACCGGGGAGCTGTTTTTT	CASSLGTGFTGELFF	few	TRBD1	TRBV11-3	TRBJ2-2
TGTGCCAGCAGCTTAGTTGTAGCGAGCTCCTACGAGCAGTACTTC	CASSLVVASSYEQYF	NA	NA	TRBV11-2	TRBJ2-7
TGTGCCATCAGTGAGTCGGGACAGCTGAACACTGAAGCTTTCTTT	CAISESGQLNTEAFF	NA	TRBD1	TRBV10-3	TRBJ1-1
TGTGCCAGCAGCTTGTGGCCGTCCATGAACACTGAAGCTTTCTTT	CASSLWPSMNTEAFF	once	NA	TRBV5-5	TRBJ1-1
TGTGCCAGCAGTTACGCGGGGGTAGGGGGACTGGGACAGCCCCAGCATTTT	CASSYAGVGGLGQPQHF	NA	NA	TRBV6-2/TRBV6-3	TRBJ1-5
TGTGCCAGCAGTCCCGGTGGAGGGGGCGTTGATACGCAGTATTTT	CASSPGGGGVDTQYF	NA	NA	TRBV7-2	TRBJ2-3
TGTGCCAGCAGCCTTTCTACTAGCGGCCAAGAGACCCAGTACTTC	CASSLSTSGQETQYF	NA	TRBD2	TRBV7-2	TRBJ2-5
TGTGCCAGCAGTGAATTCGGGACTAGTCCAGATACGCAGTATTTT	CASSEFGTSPDTQYF	NA	TRBD2	TRBV25-1	TRBJ2-3
TGCGCCAGCAGCCAAGAAGATATCCCTGACTGGAGCTCCTACGAGCAGTACTTC	CASSQEDIPDWSSYEQYF	NA	NA	TRBV4-1	TRBJ2-7
TGTGCCAGCAGTTCTGGGACAACCCCATACTATGGCTACACCTTC	CASSSGTTPYYGYTF	NA	NA	TRBV7-9	TRBJ1-2
TGTGCCAGCAGTCCAGGGACAAGGGAAGAGACCCAGTACTTC	CASSPGTREETQYF	NA	NA	TRBV28	TRBJ2-5
TGTGCCACCAGCAGAGGTACAGGGGGCTTTGGAAACACCATATATTTT	CATSRGTGGFGNTIYF	NA	TRBD1	TRBV15	TRBJ1-3
TGTGCCAGCAGTTTCGAGACTAGCGTTTTGAATGAGCAGTTCTTC	CASSFETSVLNEQFF	NA	TRBD2	TRBV27	TRBJ2-1
TGTGCCAGCAGCTTGTACTCTGGAAACACCATATATTTT	CASSLYSGNTIYF	NA	NA	TRBV5-4	TRBJ1-3
TGTGCCAGCAGCTTAGGTAGACTAGCGGTCGAGCAGTACTTC	CASSLGRLAVEQYF	NA	TRBD2	TRBV7-8	TRBJ2-7
TGTGCCAGCAGCTTGAGCTCGCCAACCTACGAGCAGTACTTC	CASSLSSPTYEQYF	NA	NA	TRBV5-8	TRBJ2-7
TGTGCCAGCAGCTCCAGTTTGGCTTTCTTT	CASSSSLAFF	NA	NA	TRBV7-9	TRBJ1-1
TGTGCCAGCAGCTATAGCGGGAGTGGGTACAATGAGCAGTTCTTC	CASSYSGSGYNEQFF	NA	TRBD2	TRBV7-2	TRBJ2-1
TGTGCCAGCAGCCAGGGGGGACTAGCGGGATACAATGAGCAGTTCTTC	CASSQGGLAGYNEQFF	NA	TRBD2	TRBV4-2	TRBJ2-1
TGCGCCAGCAGCTCCCGCTCTGGGGCCAACGTCCTGACTTTC	CASSSRSGANVLTF	NA	NA	TRBV5-1	TRBJ2-6
TGTGCCACTGGTGACAATAGATTCACAGATACGCAGTATTTT	CATGDNRFTDTQYF	NA	NA	TRBV19	TRBJ2-3
TGTGCCTGGAGTCCAGGGAGGACTGAAGCTTTCTTT	CAWSPGRTEAFF	NA	NA	TRBV30	TRBJ1-1
TGCGCCAGCAGCTTGTCTGGGGGCCGGGACATTCAGTACTTC	CASSLSGGRDIQYF	NA	NA	TRBV5-1	TRBJ2-4
TGTGCCAGCAGCCACCCAGGACAGGAAGAGACCCAGTACTTC	CASSHPGQEETQYF	NA	TRBD1	TRBV3-1/TRBV3-2	TRBJ2-5
TGTGCCAGCAGCCCCGGGGGGGGGTTAGAGCAGTACTTC	CASSPGGGLEQYF	NA	TRBD2	TRBV5-6	TRBJ2-7
TGTGCCAGCAGCTTACCCCCCAGGACAGGGGGGGCACTCCCCTATGGCTACACCTTC	CASSLPPRTGGALPYGYTF	NA	TRBD1	TRBV5-4	TRBJ1-2